This paragraph reports one T cell receptor (beta chain). This sample was included in a study of blood T cell repertoires in COVID-19. Across the whole study: COVID-19 samples from acute and convalescent phases originated in the United States, Italy and Spain. The analysed material was cDNA or gDNA that came from T cells, B-cell-depleted T cells, or PBMCs.

This CDR3 has 16 amino acids. The germline V gene has CDR1 ENHRY and CDR2 SYGVKD. V shed 4 bases and J 3 bases; nucleotides not matched to a gene: 3. In the original workflow: Quantification of nucleated cells was approximated via reference gene primer amplification. Here immunoSEQ multiplex PCR was the method, and the copy in TCRdb shows in-frame clones only, minus some. V, J and clone size are taken as reported in that table, and D and trimming were inferred from the DNA itself. The sample records 65,000 to 80,000 clones, just over 85% being singletons. Source material: peripheral blood. The TCR originated in a man in his thirties or forties with acute or convalescent COVID-19. The V call is TRBV10-3, the J call TRBJ2-2; 12 bases fit TRBD1. In DNA, the CDR3 is TGTGCCATCAGTGGGGGGGACAGGGGGCACACCGGGGAGCTGTTTTTT. Translating gives CAISGGDRGHTGELFF.